This T cell receptor (beta chain) was sequenced during a study of post-analysis software for immune sequencing data. As to this clonotype: The antigen remains undetermined.

The authors incorporated unique molecular identifiers into the TCR beta cDNA libraries. TCRdb processed the PCR reads anew with MiXCR; each CDR3 protein has one entry. The sample includes about 770,000 distinct CDR3 sequences, about 45% seen only once; the top ten take roughly 5.2%. Study results and caveats: Four or five TRBV segments, TRBV5-6, TRBV5-1 and TRBV20-1 among them, were found more frequent in patients than controls.

The CDR3 extends over 16 amino acids. CDR1 is LGHNA and CDR2 is YSLEER in the germline V gene. The ends lost 3 bases at V and 1 base at J; junction bases unmatched: 5. The gene calls are TRBV4-3 and TRBJ2-7; 11 positions match TRBD2. The source is a girl aged 5 to 17 with multiple sclerosis. What was sequenced was blood. The CDR3 is CASSQGLAEGSYEQYF. For the CDR3, the DNA is TGCGCCAGCAGCCAGGGACTAGCGGAGGGGTCCTACGAGCAGTACTTC.